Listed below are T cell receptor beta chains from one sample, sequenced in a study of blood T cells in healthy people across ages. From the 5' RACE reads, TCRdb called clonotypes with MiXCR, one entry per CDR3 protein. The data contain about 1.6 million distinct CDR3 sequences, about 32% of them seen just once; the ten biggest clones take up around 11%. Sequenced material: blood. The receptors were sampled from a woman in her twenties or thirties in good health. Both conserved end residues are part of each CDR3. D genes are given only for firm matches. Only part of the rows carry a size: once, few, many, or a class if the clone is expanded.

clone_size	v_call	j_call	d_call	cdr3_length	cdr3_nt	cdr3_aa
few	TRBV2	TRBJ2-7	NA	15	TGTGCCAGCAGGGCTAGCACGGGACTTTACCACGAGCAGTACTTC	CASRASTGLYHEQYF
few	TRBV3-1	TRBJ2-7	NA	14	TGTGCCAGCAGCCAAGAGAGGCCCCCCTTCGAGCAGTACTTC	CASSQERPPFEQYF
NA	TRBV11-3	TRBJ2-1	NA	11	TGTGCCAGCAGCTTTAAGTATGAGCAGTTCTTC	CASSFKYEQFF
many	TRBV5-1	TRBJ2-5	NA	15	TGCGCCAGCAGCGCACAAGCCCAAAGACAAGAGACCCAGTACTTC	CASSAQAQRQETQYF
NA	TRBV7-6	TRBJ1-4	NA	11	TGTGCCAGCAGCCGTTTTGAAAAACTGTTTTTT	CASSRFEKLFF
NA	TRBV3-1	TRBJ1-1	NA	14	TGTGCCAGCAGCCAAGATCAAGGGGGTAATGAAGCTTTCTTT	CASSQDQGGNEAFF
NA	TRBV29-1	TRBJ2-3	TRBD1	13	TGCAGCGTGTGGGACAGAAACACAGGTACGCAGTATTTT	CSVWDRNTGTQYF
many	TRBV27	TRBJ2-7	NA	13	TGTGCCAGCAGTTTTCGTCTCCCCTACGAGCAGTACTTC	CASSFRLPYEQYF
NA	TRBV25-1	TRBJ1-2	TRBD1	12	TGTGTCAGCAGTGGGACAGGGGATGGCTACACCTTC	CVSSGTGDGYTF
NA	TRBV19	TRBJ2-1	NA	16	TGTGCCAGTAGTATAGATCTGCGGAGCTCCTACAATGAGCAGTTCTTC	CASSIDLRSSYNEQFF
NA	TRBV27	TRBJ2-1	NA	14	TGTGCCAGCAGTTTAGCGCTTTCCTACAATGAGCAGTTCTTC	CASSLALSYNEQFF
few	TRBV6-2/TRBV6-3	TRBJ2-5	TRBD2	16	TGTGCCAGCAGTTACGTGCGGGGGGGCGTCGAGGAGACCCAGTACTTC	CASSYVRGGVEETQYF
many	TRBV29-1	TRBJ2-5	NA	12	TGCAGCGTATCACAGGGCAGTGAGACCCAGTACTTC	CSVSQGSETQYF
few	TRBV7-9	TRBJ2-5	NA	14	TGTGCCAGCAGCTTAGTCTCCGGATGGGAGACCCAGTACTTC	CASSLVSGWETQYF
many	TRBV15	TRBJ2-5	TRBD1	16	TGTGCCACCAGTTTCCCCATACAGGGGAGCGGTGAGACCCAGTACTTC	CATSFPIQGSGETQYF
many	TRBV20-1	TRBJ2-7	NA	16	TGCAGTGCTAGAGTCCAGGGGGGACGCACCTTATACGAGCAGTACTTC	CSARVQGGRTLYEQYF
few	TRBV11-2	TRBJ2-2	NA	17	TGTGCCAGCAGCTCGTTTTTTCGACAGGAGAACACCGGGGAGCTGTTTTTT	CASSSFFRQENTGELFF
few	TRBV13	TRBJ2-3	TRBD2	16	TGTGCCAGCAGCTTTGGACGGGAGGGCTTCGGAGATACGCAGTATTTT	CASSFGREGFGDTQYF
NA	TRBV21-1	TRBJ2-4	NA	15	TGTGCCAGCAGCAACCAGGCAGGGGACAGGGACATTCAGTACTTC	CASSNQAGDRDIQYF
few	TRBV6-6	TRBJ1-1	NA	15	TGTGCCAGCAGTTACGGTCGCCTCGGGAGGGCTGAAGCTTTCTTT	CASSYGRLGRAEAFF
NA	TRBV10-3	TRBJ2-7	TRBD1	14	TGCGCCATCAGTGGGGGACAGGGTGCGTACGAGCATTACTTC	CAISGGQGAYEHYF
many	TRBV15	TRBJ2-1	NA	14	TGTGCCACCAGCAGAGCCGGGGTGGGCAATGAGCAGTTCTTC	CATSRAGVGNEQFF
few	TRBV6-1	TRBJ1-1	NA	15	TGTGCCATCGAACCCATCAGGCCGATGAACACTGAAGCTTTCTTT	CAIEPIRPMNTEAFF
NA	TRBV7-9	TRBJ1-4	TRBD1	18	TGTGCCAGCAGCTTTTACGGACATCCAACAGGGGAGGTGGAAAAACTGTTTTTT	CASSFYGHPTGEVEKLFF
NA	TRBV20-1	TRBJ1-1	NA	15	TGCAGTGCTAGAGATCGCGGGGAATGGGTCACTGAAGCTTTCTTT	CSARDRGEWVTEAFF
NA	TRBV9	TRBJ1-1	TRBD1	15	TGTGTCAGCAGCCCTCGACAGGGTGGGAATACTGAAGCTTTCTTT	CVSSPRQGGNTEAFF
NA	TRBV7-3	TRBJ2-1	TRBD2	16	TGTGCCAGCAGTCCCCTAGCGGGGGGTACCTACAATGAGCAGTTCTTC	CASSPLAGGTYNEQFF
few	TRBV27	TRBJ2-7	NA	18	TGTGCCAGCAGTTTAGGCCCATTGAGGGGGGGCAGCTCCTACGAGCAGTACTTC	CASSLGPLRGGSSYEQYF
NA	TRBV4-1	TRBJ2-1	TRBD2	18	TGCGCCAGCAGCCGGCAGGGACTAGCGGGAGCCAAAGGTGGCGAGCAGTTCTTC	CASSRQGLAGAKGGEQFF